The clone carrying this T cell receptor beta chain was counted many times. MiXCR, run by TCRdb on the RT-PCR reads, gives a single entry per CDR3 protein. The table lists about 680,000 distinct CDR3 sequences, approximately 15% of them singletons. Trimming shortened V by 1 base and J by 5 bases, and 7 bases separated the two germline ends. The CDR3 is 13 amino acids. CDR1 and CDR2 from the germline V gene are SGHVS and FQNEAQ. The chain has TRBV7-8 and TRBJ2-3; D is uncertain. The sequencing input was memory CD4+ T cells from blood. The sequence was obtained from a female donor in good health, serving as a healthy control. CDR3 coding DNA: TGTGCCAGCAGCTTAGGTTACCGAGATACGCAGTATTTT. This sequence encodes CASSLGYRDTQYF.